This T cell receptor beta chain was captured in a study of shared clonotypes between healthy human individuals. Study summary: Three plates each covered CD4 naive and memory; CD8 naive two, CD8 memory one.

Profiled with immunoSEQ multiplex PCR; TCRdb holds only in-frame clones, not every one. The sample has about 1.1 million clones, roughly 80% seen once. Study results and caveats: Investigators expected sequencing depth to affect clonotype sharing among donors. Memory subsets generally showed lower estimated richness than naive subsets.

About this clone itself: Its antigen remains unknown.

The receptor comes from a young man in good health. Some clones in this sample may be carry-over from other donors' samples. Sequencing was performed on memory CD4+ T cells from PBMCs. Indicated subset: CD45RA-negative fraction.

This CDR3 reads CASRFTGELFF. In DNA, the CDR3 is TGTGCCAGCAGATTCACCGGGGAGCTGTTTTTT. The chain is built from TRBV2 and TRBJ2-2; no clear D gene. V gave up 6 bases and J gave up 4 bases, with 3 bases separating them. CDR3 length: 11 amino acids. CDR1 SNHLY and CDR2 FYNNEI come from the germline V gene.